These 27 T cell receptor beta chains came from one sample sequenced in a study of blood T cell repertoires in COVID-19. Profiling relied on immunoSEQ multiplex PCR, and the TCRdb table lists in-frame clones only, not all of them. This sample has roughly 250,000 clones; approximately 90% occur once, and the top ten carry about 6.3%. Sequencing used PBMCs or T cells enriched from blood (not recorded which). Source of these receptors: a woman aged 25 to 45 with acute COVID-19.

The chain links TRBV6-5 to TRBJ2-1, with D tentatively TRBD2 (6 bases). In germline, CDR1 is MNHEY, CDR2 SVGAGI. Trimming cost V 2 bases and J 3 bases, with 8 bases left between them. This CDR3 region has 14 residues. CDR3 region: CASSYGGSYNEQFF. CDR3 coding DNA: TGTGCCAGCAGTTACGGGGGGAGCTACAATGAGCAGTTCTTC.

The rearrangement uses TRBV10-3 and TRBJ2-3; unclear D gene. V lost 0 bases, J lost 10 bases, and 8 bases lay in between. This CDR3 is built from 12 residues. Germline loops: CDR1 ENHRY, CDR2 SYGVKD. DNA of the CDR3: TGTGCCATCAGTGAGTCAGCTGTGGCGCAGTATTTT. Translating gives CAISESAVAQYF.

The genes are TRBV28 and TRBJ2-1; the match to TRBD1 covers 9 bases. V dropped 11 bases and J dropped 5; count of bases not matched to a gene: 10. CDR3 length: 14 residues. Per the germline V gene, CDR1 is MDHEN and CDR2 is SYDVKM. In nucleotides, the CDR3 is TGTGCCCAGACCGGGACAGGGTCCAACAATGAGCAGTTCTTC. Protein: CAQTGTGSNNEQFF. Together with reference TRBV28 and TRBJ2-1, the CDR3 gives the full variable domain: DVKVTQSSRYLVKRTGEKVFLECVQDMDHENMFWYRQDPGLGLRLIYFSYDVKMKEKGDIPEGYSVSREKKERFSLILESASTNQTSMYLCAQTGTGSNNEQFFGPGTRLTVL.

The V and J genes are TRBV7-8 and TRBJ1-6; 8 bases are shared with TRBD1. V shed 5 bases, J shed 5 bases, and the junction held 11 bases outside the gene matches. The CDR3 length is 17 residues. The V gene's germline CDR1 is SGHVS and CDR2 FQNEAQ. The CDR3 spells CASSAFPQGGNNSPLHF. In nucleotides, the CDR3 is TGTGCCAGCAGCGCCTTCCCACAGGGGGGGAATAATTCACCCCTCCACTTT. The full variable domain, in which reference TRBV7-8 and TRBJ1-6 provide the parts outside the CDR3, is GAGVSQSPRYKVAKRGQDVALRCDPISGHVSLFWYQQALGQGPEFLTYFQNEAQLDKSGLPSDRFFAERPEGSVSTLKIQRTQQEDSAVYLCASSAFPQGGNNSPLHFGNGTRLTVT.

This clone was counted once. The V gene is TRBV2, the J gene TRBJ1-6; D gene uncertain. The V gene lost 8 bases and the J gene lost 8 bases, with 7 bases spanning the gap. Germline V lookup: CDR1 SNHLY, CDR2 FYNNEI. The CDR3 sequence is 11 residues long. CDR3 loop: CASRTDSPLHF. In nucleotides, the CDR3 is TGTGCCAGCCGAACGGATTCACCCCTCCACTTT.

The rearrangement links TRBV6-5 to TRBJ1-5, with a tentative D call TRBD1 (6 bases). Germline-derived CDR1 and CDR2 are MNHEY and SVGAGI. The CDR3 is 14 amino acids. Trimming removed 5 bases from V and 0 bases from J, with 8 bases in between. CDR3 DNA sequence: TGTGCCAGCAGTCGGACAGTTAGCAATCAGCCCCAGCATTTT. Translation: CASSRTVSNQPQHF.

This sequence joins TRBV6-1 and TRBJ1-5; no clear D. This CDR3 has 14 amino acids. In germline, CDR1 is MNHNS, CDR2 SASEGT. V was pared by 2 bases and J by 5 bases, with 10 bases between. As DNA, the CDR3 is TGTGCCAGCAGTGAAAACGGAGGCTATCAGCCCCAGCATTTT. The encoded protein is CASSENGGYQPQHF.

The V call is TRBV6-6, the J call TRBJ2-3, with D unclear. CDR3 length: 12 residues. CDR1 is MNHNY and CDR2 is SVGAGI in the germline V gene (reference sequence). Trimming took off 5 bases at V and 4 bases at J, with 7 bases between the two ends. CDR3 sequence reads: CASSPQADTQYF. CDR3 coding DNA: TGTGCCAGCAGTCCCCAGGCAGATACGCAGTATTTT.

This chain uses TRBV9 with TRBJ1-2, with D uncertain. Germline V gives CDR1 SGDLS, CDR2 YYNGEE. The CDR3 covers 19 residues. The V end was cut by 4 bases, the J end by 5 bases, with 30 bases between. CDR3 nucleotides: TGTGCCAGCAGCTCGTCAGGACGGGGTGTGGGAGCCGTGATATATGGCTACACCTTC. It yields the protein CASSSSGRGVGAVIYGYTF.

The chain employs TRBV10-3 and TRBJ1-3; 7 bases agree with TRBD1. The CDR3 loop spans 15 amino acids. The germline CDR1 and CDR2 sequences are ENHRY and SYGVKD. The trim removed 3 bases at V and 2 bases at J, leaving 4 bases unmatched. The DNA of the CDR3 is TGTGCCATCAGTGATTACAGGGGAACTGGAAACACCATATATTTT. Protein product: CAISDYRGTGNTIYF.

The V call is TRBV19, the J call TRBJ1-6; 10 bases line up with TRBD1. J lost 8 bases, V lost 4 bases, and 5 bases had no gene match. Germline CDR1 reads LNHDA; CDR2 reads SQIVND (reference sequence). This CDR3 contains 15 residues. The CDR3 sequence is CASSTRTGGDSPLHF. The DNA of the CDR3 is TGTGCCAGTAGTACGAGGACAGGGGGAGATTCACCCCTCCACTTT.

This chain joins TRBV2 and TRBJ2-7; 10 nucleotides match TRBD1. J lost 0 bases, V lost 3 bases, and 8 bases had no gene match. The CDR3 is 17 amino acids. Germline values: CDR1 SNHLY, CDR2 FYNNEI. The CDR3 region is CASSDVTDRGYSYEQYF. The CDR3 nucleotides read TGTGCCAGCAGTGATGTTACGGACAGGGGGTACTCCTACGAGCAGTACTTC.

V usage is TRBV30 and J usage is TRBJ1-1; D ambiguous. In germline, CDR1 is GTSNPN, CDR2 SVGIG (reference sequence). The CDR3 totals 15 residues. Trimming took 0 bases from V and 0 from J, leaving 11 bases between them. The CDR3 loop reads CAWSVSQRVNTEAFF. The CDR3, as DNA: TGTGCCTGGAGTGTAAGTCAGCGAGTGAACACTGAAGCTTTCTTT.

CDR3 sequence: CATQDRASGGTTDTQYF. The CDR3 region has the DNA TGTGCCACCCAAGACCGGGCTAGCGGGGGAACAACAGATACGCAGTATTTT. V and J are TRBV11-2 and TRBJ2-3; 10 nucleotides align to TRBD2. The V segment lost 10 bases and the J segment 3 bases; nucleotides outside the gene matches: 16. The CDR3 is 17 residues long. Germline loops: CDR1 SGHAT, CDR2 FQNNGV.

This CDR3 is CASSQDINGNTIYF. DNA for the CDR3: TGCGCCAGCAGCCAAGATATTAATGGAAACACCATATATTTT. This sequence joins TRBV4-3 and TRBJ1-3; D ambiguous. The V end lost 0 bases, the J end lost 3 bases, and 6 bases lay between the germline ends. CDR1 LGHNA and CDR2 YSLEER come from the germline V gene. The CDR3 spans 14 residues.

This chain uses TRBV9 with TRBJ1-2; tentatively, D is TRBD1 (6 bases). Germline CDR1 and CDR2: SGDLS and YYNGEE. The CDR3 extends over 16 amino acids. Trimming removed 0 bases at V and 4 bases at J, with 16 bases between. CDR3 sequence (DNA): TGTGCCAGCAGCGTAGCTACGGGGGGCGCAGGCTATGGCTACACCTTC. It codes for CASSVATGGAGYGYTF.

V gene TRBV19 combines with J gene TRBJ2-3, with D possibly TRBD2 on 6 matching bases. Between the trimmed V and J ends, which lost 3 bases and 4 bases, there was a span of 20 bases. This CDR3 is built from 17 residues. Germline V gives CDR1 LNHDA, CDR2 SQIVND (reference sequence). The CDR3 region has the DNA TGTGCCAGTAGTATCTTAGCGCGGGGCGGCCCCGCAGATACGCAGTATTTT. Residues: CASSILARGGPADTQYF.

The chain carries TRBV7-9 and TRBJ2-3, with D possibly TRBD2 on 6 matching bases. The CDR3 consists of 14 residues. The ends were cut back, 1 base at V and 6 bases at J, with 11 bases in the middle. Germline-derived CDR1 and CDR2 are SEHNR and FQNEAQ (reference sequence). The CDR3 loop is CASSLVSRGDTQYF. For the CDR3, the DNA is TGTGCCAGCAGCTTAGTTTCCCGGGGGGATACGCAGTATTTT.

As DNA, the CDR3 is TGTGCCAGCAGTTACGGGGCTAGCGATTACAATGAGCAGTTCTTC. Translating it yields CASSYGASDYNEQFF. The chain uses TRBV6-5 and TRBJ2-1; D is possibly TRBD2 (6 bases). V lost 2 bases and J 4 bases, leaving 12 bases between the germline ends. The germline V gene encodes CDR1 MNHEY and CDR2 SVGAGI. CDR3 length equals 15 residues.

The CDR3 reads CAISGTSGGYNEQFF. CDR3 bases: TGTGCCATCAGCGGGACTAGCGGGGGATACAATGAGCAGTTCTTC. The chain links TRBV10-3 to TRBJ2-1; 14 bases align to TRBD2. With V trimmed by 6 bases and J by 4 bases, 2 bases remained unmatched. CDR1 and CDR2 (germline): ENHRY, SYGVKD. CDR3 size: 15 residues.

CDR3 sequence (DNA): TGTGCCAGCAGCCGAGCAACTAATGAAAAACTGTTTTTT. It yields the protein CASSRATNEKLFF. This chain joins TRBV12-3 or TRBV12-4 and TRBJ1-4, with D unclear. The V end was cut by 6 bases, the J end by 0 bases, with 5 bases between. The CDR3 loop spans 13 amino acids.

The rearrangement links TRBV28 to TRBJ2-7; 7 bases map to TRBD1. This CDR3 comprises 15 residues. V gave up 6 bases and J gave up 0 bases; unmatched junction bases: 8. Germline CDR1 and CDR2: MDHEN and SYDVKM. CDR3 region: CASSRYRDSSYEQYF. For the CDR3, the DNA is TGTGCCAGCAGCCGCTACCGGGACAGCTCCTACGAGCAGTACTTC.

The V gene is TRBV30, the J gene TRBJ2-3; no firm D call. CDR3 length: 14 residues. Per germline, CDR1 GTSNPN and CDR2 SVGIG (reference sequence). V was clipped by 2 bases and J by 1 base, with 10 bases between them. The DNA of the CDR3 is TGTGCCTGGAGTTCCTCTCGGGGCACAGATACGCAGTATTTT. Amino acid sequence: CAWSSSRGTDTQYF.

The chain recombines TRBV11-1 with TRBJ2-5; 9 positions match TRBD2. Trimming at V came to 0 bases and at J to 4 bases, leaving 3 bases not matched to a gene. This CDR3 is 15 amino acids long. Germline V CDR1 and CDR2: SGHAT, FQDESV (reference sequence). The CDR3 DNA follows: TGTGCCAGCAGCTTAGCTGCGGGAGGGAGAGAGACCCAGTACTTC. It is translated as CASSLAAGGRETQYF.

J is TRBJ1-4 and V is TRBV2; D is perhaps TRBD1 (6 bases). The germline V gene has CDR1 SNHLY and CDR2 FYNNEI. The V and J ends lost 6 bases and 8 bases respectively, with 25 bases between them. CDR3 length: 17 residues. Written as DNA, the CDR3 is TGTGCCAGCAGCCCAGAAGGGGGAGGGACTACCGGGGAAAAACTGTTTTTT. It yields the protein CASSPEGGGTTGEKLFF. Full variable domain (rest looked up from reference TRBV2 and TRBJ1-4): EPEVTQTPSHQVTQMGQEVILRCVPISNHLYFYWYRQILGQKVEFLVSFYNNEISEKSEIFDDQFSVERPDGSNFTLKIRSTKLEDSAMYFCASSPEGGGTTGEKLFFGSGTQLSVL.

The chain couples TRBV7-9 to TRBJ2-3; 11 nucleotides agree with TRBD2. Losses at the gene ends were 2 bases for V and 5 bases for J; bases not matched to a gene: 9. Germline-derived CDR1 and CDR2 are SEHNR and FQNEAQ (reference sequence). The CDR3 is 17 amino acids. Here the CDR3 DNA reads TGTGCCAGCAGCTTATTACTAGCGGGAGTTTCGGTAGATACGCAGTATTTT. It yields the protein CASSLLLAGVSVDTQYF.

J is TRBJ2-1 and V is TRBV11-2; 8 bases align to TRBD1. There are 15 residues in the CDR3. In germline, CDR1 is SGHAT, CDR2 FQNNGV. The ends lost 3 bases at V and 6 bases at J; junction bases unmatched: 7. The CDR3 region is CASSLDRVMGNEQFF. CDR3 in DNA: TGTGCCAGCAGCTTGGACAGGGTAATGGGCAATGAGCAGTTCTTC.